Below are 8 T cell receptor beta chains sequenced from a single sample in a study of healthy donors' naive CD4 and CD8 T cells. Each TCR library used about 500 ng of total RNA and a linear amplification protocol. TCRdb analysed the reads with MiXCR anew, one entry per CDR3 protein. The sample lists 200,000 or so distinct CDR3 sequences, around 74% occurring once. The sample comprised naive CD4+ and CD8+ T cells sorted from blood, pooled from several donors. Receptor source: a pool of human donors in good health; the sample pools cells from several healthy donors.

The V gene is TRBV12-3 or TRBV12-4, the J gene TRBJ2-7, with D possibly TRBD1 on 6 matching bases. V gave up 7 bases and J gave up 4 bases, with 20 bases separating them. The CDR3 runs 15 residues. The CDR3 sequence: CASTPSGGTQYEQYF. For the CDR3, the DNA is TGTGCCAGCACCCCTAGTGGGGGCACTCAGTACGAGCAGTACTTC.

The genes are TRBV19 and TRBJ2-7, with TRBD2 as a possible D gene (6 bases). The germline V gene has CDR1 LNHDA and CDR2 SQIVND (reference sequence). Trimming took 9 bases from V and 0 from J, leaving 12 bases between them. The CDR3 covers 13 residues. CDR3 amino acids: CASSTGDSYEQYF. As DNA, the CDR3 is TGTGCCAGCTCGACGGGAGACTCCTACGAGCAGTACTTC.

The V gene is TRBV18, the J gene TRBJ2-7, with 7 bases lining up with TRBD2. The CDR3 extends over 15 amino acids. The J segment lost 2 bases and the V segment lost 6 bases, leaving 10 bases of the junction unmatched. Germline loops: CDR1 KGHSH, CDR2 LQKENI. Here the CDR3 reads CASSYRGRAAYEQYF. CDR3 bases: TGTGCCAGCTCCTACCGTGGGAGGGCCGCCTACGAGCAGTACTTC.

This chain links TRBV30 with TRBJ2-7; D may match TRBD1 or TRBD2 (5 bases each). The CDR3 consists of 13 residues. Trimming shortened V by 1 base and J by 4 bases, and 11 bases separated the two germline ends. Germline lookup yields CDR1 GTSNPN and CDR2 SVGIG (reference sequence). CDR3 sequence reads: CAWSEGSSYEQYF. The CDR3 region has the DNA TGTGCCTGGAGTGAGGGGAGCTCTTACGAGCAGTACTTC.

This rearrangement joins TRBV29-1 to TRBJ1-2; D remains ambiguous. The CDR3 has 11 residues. With 7 bases removed from V and 4 bases from J, the gap between germline ends came to 10 bases. Germline V gene data show CDR1 as SQVTM and CDR2 as ANQGSEA. The CDR3 spells CSARDLYGYTF. The CDR3 bases are TGCAGCGCTCGGGATCTCTATGGCTACACCTTC.

CDR3 loop: CASRLTVADTQYF. The DNA for the CDR3 is TGTGCCAGCAGACTTACAGTAGCGGATACGCAGTATTTT. The genes are TRBV6-5 and TRBJ2-3; a possible D gene is TRBD2 (5 bases). Trimming shortened V by 6 bases and J by 6 bases, and 13 bases separated the two germline ends. CDR3 length: 13 amino acids. Germline lookup yields CDR1 MNHEY and CDR2 SVGAGI.

The chain combines TRBV19 with TRBJ1-1; 7 nucleotides align to TRBD1. The CDR3 sequence is 15 residues long. CDR1 and CDR2 from the germline V gene are LNHDA and SQIVND (reference sequence). Unmatched junction bases numbered 8, after V lost 6 bases and J lost 1 base. The CDR3 DNA sequence: TGTGCCAGTAGGAATCGACAGGGAACGAACACTGAAGCTTTCTTT. It yields the protein CASRNRQGTNTEAFF.

This chain joins TRBV10-3 and TRBJ2-5; 7 bases line up with TRBD2. The CDR3 extends over 13 amino acids. V was pared by 5 bases and J by 5 bases, with 5 bases of the junction left unmatched. Germline CDR1 reads ENHRY; CDR2 reads SYGVKD. The CDR3 nucleotides are TGTGCCATCAGTCCTCAGGGAGGGGAGACCCAGTACTTC. Translation gives CAISPQGGETQYF.